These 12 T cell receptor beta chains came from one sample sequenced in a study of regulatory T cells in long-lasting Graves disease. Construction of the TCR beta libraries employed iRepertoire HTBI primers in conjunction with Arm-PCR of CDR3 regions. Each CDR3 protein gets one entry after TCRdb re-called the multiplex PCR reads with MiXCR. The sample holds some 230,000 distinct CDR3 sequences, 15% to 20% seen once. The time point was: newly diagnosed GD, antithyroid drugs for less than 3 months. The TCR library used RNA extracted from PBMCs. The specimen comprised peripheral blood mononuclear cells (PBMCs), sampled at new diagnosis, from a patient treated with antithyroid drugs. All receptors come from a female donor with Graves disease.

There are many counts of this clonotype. CDR3 DNA sequence: TGTGCCACCAGCAGATGGCAAGACACAGATACGCAGTATTTT. Translating it yields CATSRWQDTDTQYF. The V and J genes are TRBV15 and TRBJ2-3; no definite D call. Per germline, CDR1 LNHNV and CDR2 YYDKDF (reference sequence). The CDR3 is made up of 14 amino acids. V lost 2 bases and J lost 2, with 8 bases in between.

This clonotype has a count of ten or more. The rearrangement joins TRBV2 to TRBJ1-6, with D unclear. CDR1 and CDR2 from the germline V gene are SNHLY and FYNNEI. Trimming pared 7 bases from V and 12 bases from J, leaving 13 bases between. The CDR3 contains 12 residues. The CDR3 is CASNLDRKPLHF. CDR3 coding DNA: TGTGCCAGCAATCTCGATCGAAAACCCCTCCACTTT. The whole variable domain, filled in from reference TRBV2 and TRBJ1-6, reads EPEVTQTPSHQVTQMGQEVILRCVPISNHLYFYWYRQILGQKVEFLVSFYNNEISEKSEIFDDQFSVERPDGSNFTLKIRSTKLEDSAMYFCASNLDRKPLHFGNGTRLTVT.

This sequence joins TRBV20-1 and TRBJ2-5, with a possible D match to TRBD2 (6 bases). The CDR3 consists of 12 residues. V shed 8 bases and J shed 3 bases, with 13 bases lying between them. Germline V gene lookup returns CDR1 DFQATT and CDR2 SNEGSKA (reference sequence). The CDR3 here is CSSELAEETQYF. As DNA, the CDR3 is TGCAGTTCAGAACTAGCAGAAGAGACCCAGTACTTC.

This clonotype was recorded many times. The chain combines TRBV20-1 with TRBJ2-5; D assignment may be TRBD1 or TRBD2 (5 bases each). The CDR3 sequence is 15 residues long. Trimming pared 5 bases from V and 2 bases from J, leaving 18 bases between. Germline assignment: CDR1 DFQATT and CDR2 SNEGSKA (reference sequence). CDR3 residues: CSAEEGRLGQETQYF. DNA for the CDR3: TGCAGTGCTGAAGAGGGACGGTTGGGGCAAGAGACCCAGTACTTC.

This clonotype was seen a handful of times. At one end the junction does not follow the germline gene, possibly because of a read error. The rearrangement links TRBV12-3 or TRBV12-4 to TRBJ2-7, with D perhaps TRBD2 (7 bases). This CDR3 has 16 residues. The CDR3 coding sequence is TGTGCCATCAGTGAGTCCGGGGGCGGGAGAAGCTACGAGCAGTACTTC. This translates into CAISESGGGRSYEQYF.

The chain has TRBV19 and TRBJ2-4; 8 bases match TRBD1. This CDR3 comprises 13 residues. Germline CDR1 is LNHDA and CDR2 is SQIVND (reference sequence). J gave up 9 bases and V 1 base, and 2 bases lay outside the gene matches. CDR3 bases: TGTGCCAGTAGTATAGTGACAGGGGCCATTCAGTACTTC. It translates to CASSIVTGAIQYF.

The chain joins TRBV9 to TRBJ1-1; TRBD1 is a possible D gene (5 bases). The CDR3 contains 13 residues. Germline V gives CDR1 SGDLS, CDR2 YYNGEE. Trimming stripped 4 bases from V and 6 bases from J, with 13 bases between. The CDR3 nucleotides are TGTGCCAGCAGCCAATTAGACAGTTCTGAAGCTTTCTTT. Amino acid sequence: CASSQLDSSEAFF.

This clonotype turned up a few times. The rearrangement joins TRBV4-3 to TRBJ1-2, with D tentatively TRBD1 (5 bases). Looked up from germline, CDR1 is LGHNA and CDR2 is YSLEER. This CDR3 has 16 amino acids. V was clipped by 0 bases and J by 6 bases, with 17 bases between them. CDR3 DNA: TGCGCCAGCAGCCAAGAGAGGCCAGGGTGGGCCAATGGCTACACCTTC. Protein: CASSQERPGWANGYTF.

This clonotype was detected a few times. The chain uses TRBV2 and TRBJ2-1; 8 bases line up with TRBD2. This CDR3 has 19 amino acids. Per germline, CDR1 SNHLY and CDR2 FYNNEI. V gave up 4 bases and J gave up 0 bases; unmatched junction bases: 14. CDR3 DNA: TGTGCCAGCAGTGTCGAACGGGAGGGTCCTTATAGCTCCTACAATGAGCAGTTCTTC. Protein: CASSVEREGPYSSYNEQFF. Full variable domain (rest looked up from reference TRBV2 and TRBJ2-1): EPEVTQTPSHQVTQMGQEVILRCVPISNHLYFYWYRQILGQKVEFLVSFYNNEISEKSEIFDDQFSVERPDGSNFTLKIRSTKLEDSAMYFCASSVEREGPYSSYNEQFFGPGTRLTVL.

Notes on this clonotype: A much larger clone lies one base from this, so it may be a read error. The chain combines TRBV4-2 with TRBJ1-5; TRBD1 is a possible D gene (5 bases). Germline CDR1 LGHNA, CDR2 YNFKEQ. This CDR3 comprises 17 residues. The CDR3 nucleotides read TGTGCCAGCAGCCACGCACGACCGGGACTGTTCAATCAGCCCAAGCATTTT. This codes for CASSHARPGLFNQPKHF.

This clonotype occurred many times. CDR3 amino acids: CSAQGGRNEAFF. The DNA for the CDR3 is TGCAGTGCCCAGGGGGGACGAAATGAAGCTTTCTTT. This chain uses TRBV20-1 with TRBJ1-1; 7 nucleotides align to TRBD1. The V gene end was trimmed by 6 bases and the J gene end by 7 bases; junction bases not matched to a gene: 8. CDR3 size: 12 residues. CDR1 DFQATT and CDR2 SNEGSKA come from the germline V gene (reference sequence).

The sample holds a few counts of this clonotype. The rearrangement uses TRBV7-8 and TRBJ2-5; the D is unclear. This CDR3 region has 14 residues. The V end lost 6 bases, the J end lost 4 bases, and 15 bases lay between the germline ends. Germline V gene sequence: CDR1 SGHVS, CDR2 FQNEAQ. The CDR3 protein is CASSRTVGRETQYF. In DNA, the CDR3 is TGTGCCAGCAGTAGGACCGTCGGCAGAGAGACCCAGTACTTC.